Shown below are 20 T cell receptor beta chains from a single sample sequenced in a study of T cell repertoires in cytomegalovirus infection. A single record per CDR3 protein comes from TCRdb applying MiXCR to the reads. The sample comprises fewer than 550,000 distinct CDR3 sequences, around 10% of which are singletons, and about a tenth rests with the top ten. Sequencing was carried out using PBMCs. The source is a human donor in good health (CMV status not recorded). Some clones in this sample may be carry-over from other donors' samples.

This clonotype showed up many times. The V and J genes are TRBV27 and TRBJ1-6; the match to TRBD1 covers 11 bases. Unmatched junction bases numbered 16, after V lost 5 bases and J lost 4 bases. The CDR3 consists of 20 residues. Germline V gives CDR1 MNHEY, CDR2 SMNVEV (reference sequence). The CDR3 nucleotides read TGTGCCAGCAGTAATTATCGGGACAGGGGGACTCCCGGTTATAATTCACCCCTCCACTTT. Amino acids: CASSNYRDRGTPGYNSPLHF.

This clonotype showed up just a few times. This chain connects TRBV20-1 to TRBJ1-3, with D possibly TRBD1 on 5 matching bases. From germline, CDR1 is DFQATT and CDR2 SNEGSKA (reference sequence). CDR3 size: 14 residues. The V gene lost 0 bases and the J gene lost 3 bases, with 9 bases spanning the gap. CDR3 sequence reads: CSARDGAGGNTIYF. The CDR3 nucleotides are TGCAGTGCTAGAGACGGGGCTGGTGGAAACACCATATATTTT.

In its sample, this clonotype was seen many times. This chain connects TRBV28 to TRBJ2-2; a possible D gene is TRBD2 (6 bases). The length of the CDR3 is 16 residues. From germline, CDR1 is MDHEN and CDR2 SYDVKM. Deletions cut 3 bases from V and 2 bases from J, with 13 bases between. The CDR3 DNA sequence: TGTGCCAGCAGTTTGGGGGAACTAGCCAACACCGGGGAGCTGTTTTTT. Its translation: CASSLGELANTGELFF.

This clonotype has ten or more counts. The chain carries TRBV6-5 and TRBJ1-2; D is possibly TRBD1 (6 bases). Germline CDR1 is MNHEY and CDR2 is SVGAGI. The CDR3 totals 13 residues. V was trimmed by 2 bases and J by 2 bases, leaving 6 bases between them. The CDR3 is CASSYDRNYGYTF. The CDR3 DNA is TGTGCCAGCAGTTACGACAGGAACTATGGCTACACCTTC.

There are many counts of this clonotype. This chain uses TRBV6-1 with TRBJ2-3; D might be TRBD1 (5 bases). Germline CDR1 MNHNS, CDR2 SASEGT. The CDR3 consists of 15 residues. Deletions cut 5 bases from V and 1 base from J, with 13 bases between. In nucleotides, the CDR3 is TGTGCCAGCAGTCGCGCGACAGATCGCACAGATACGCAGTATTTT. Translated: CASSRATDRTDTQYF.

This clonotype was observed many times. Here the CDR3 reads CASSLDDTQYF. The CDR3 DNA reads TGCGCCAGCAGCTTGGACGATACGCAGTATTTT. This chain connects TRBV5-1 to TRBJ2-3; no firm D call. Germline CDR1 and CDR2: SGHRS and YFSETQ. V dropped 0 bases and J dropped 6 bases, with 2 bases sitting between them. This CDR3 region has 11 residues.

This clonotype was counted a few times. The chain joins TRBV7-9 to TRBJ2-2, with D perhaps TRBD2 (5 bases). In germline, CDR1 is SEHNR, CDR2 FQNEAQ (reference sequence). The CDR3 totals 13 residues. Trimming left V 6 bases short and J 4 bases short, with 9 bases between. DNA of the CDR3: TGTGCCAGCAGGGGAGACGGCACCGGGGAGCTGTTTTTT. Translation: CASRGDGTGELFF.

There are many counts of this clonotype. The chain couples TRBV5-4 to TRBJ2-1, with TRBD2 matching over 15 bases. V dropped 4 bases and J dropped 4; count of bases not matched to a gene: 6. CDR3 length: 17 residues. CDR1 is SGHNT, CDR2 YYREEE, per germline (reference sequence). DNA of the CDR3: TGTGCCAGCAGCCTGGATGGACTAGCGGGAGGGTACAATGAGCAGTTCTTC. It is translated as CASSLDGLAGGYNEQFF.

This clonotype was counted many times. The genes are TRBV20-1 and TRBJ1-2; TRBD1 is a possible D gene (6 bases). Germline-derived CDR1 and CDR2 are DFQATT and SNEGSKA (reference sequence). CDR3 size: 15 residues. The ends were cut back, 0 bases at V and 4 bases at J, with 15 bases in the middle. Written as DNA, the CDR3 is TGCAGTGCTAGAGATCTCAGGGGATGGGGCTATGGCTACACCTTC. Its protein product is CSARDLRGWGYGYTF.

This clonotype was recorded at least ten times. V gene TRBV12-3 or TRBV12-4 combines with J gene TRBJ1-1; D is ambiguous. Deletions cut 3 bases from V and 3 bases from J, with 8 bases between. There are 13 residues in the CDR3. The CDR3 protein is CASSFVADTEAFF. CDR3 DNA sequence: TGTGCCAGCAGTTTCGTGGCCGACACTGAAGCTTTCTTT.

This clonotype has a count of ten or more. The chain is built from TRBV7-8 and TRBJ1-4; D is possibly TRBD1 (6 bases). The CDR3 loop spans 15 amino acids. Germline V lookup: CDR1 SGHVS, CDR2 FQNEAQ. Trimming shortened V by 4 bases and J by 8 bases, and 17 bases separated the two germline ends. The CDR3 nucleotides are TGTGCCAGCAGCTGGAAACCGGGGGCCGGGGAAAAACTGTTTTTT. Translation: CASSWKPGAGEKLFF.

This clonotype was counted at least ten times. The gene calls are TRBV18 and TRBJ2-1; D is ambiguous. This CDR3 is 16 amino acids long. Trimming shortened V by 5 bases and J by 2 bases, and 16 bases separated the two germline ends. Germline V gene lookup returns CDR1 KGHSH and CDR2 LQKENI. As DNA, the CDR3 is TGTGCCAGCTCAACCCTTCCAGTGGTGACCTACAATGAGCAGTTCTTC. Translated, it gives CASSTLPVVTYNEQFF.

This clonotype was observed at least ten times. The chain combines TRBV2 with TRBJ1-4, with a tentative D call TRBD1 (6 bases). The CDR3 is 14 residues long. V was clipped by 3 bases and J by 5 bases, with 10 bases between them. Germline V gene lookup returns CDR1 SNHLY and CDR2 FYNNEI. The CDR3 here is CASSESTGNEKLFF. Written as DNA, the CDR3 is TGTGCCAGCAGTGAGTCTACAGGGAATGAAAAACTGTTTTTT.

This clonotype has a count of ten or more. CDR3 in amino acids: CASSLLRDNRARQETQYF. CDR3 sequence (DNA): TGTGCCAGCAGTTTATTGAGGGATAACAGGGCCCGCCAAGAGACCCAGTACTTC. This sequence joins TRBV28 and TRBJ2-5; a possible D gene is TRBD1 (6 bases). The CDR3 sequence is 18 residues long. Trimming shortened V by 1 base and J by 1 base, and 19 bases separated the two germline ends. In germline, CDR1 is MDHEN, CDR2 SYDVKM.

V gene TRBV20-1 combines with J gene TRBJ1-2; no firm D call. Germline assignment: CDR1 DFQATT and CDR2 SNEGSKA (reference sequence). The CDR3 sequence is 13 residues long. Trimming removed 1 base at V and 4 bases at J, with 10 bases between. The CDR3 DNA reads TGCAGTGCTAGAGGAGGTGGATTCTATGGCTACACCTTC. Its protein product is CSARGGGFYGYTF.

This clonotype occurred many times. The rearrangement uses TRBV14 and TRBJ2-6, with D possibly called TRBD1 or TRBD2 (5 bases each). Germline V gene lookup returns CDR1 SGHDN and CDR2 FVKESK. V was shortened by 8 bases and J by 1 base, with 15 bases between the two germline ends. The CDR3 is 16 amino acids. The CDR3 protein is CASRDRGKSGANVLTF. CDR3 nucleotide sequence: TGTGCCAGCCGGGACCGGGGAAAATCTGGGGCCAACGTCCTGACTTTC.

This clonotype came up many times. The chain combines TRBV7-6 with TRBJ2-3; TRBD1 aligns across 8 bases. V was pared by 1 base and J by 4 bases, with 10 bases of the junction left unmatched. The CDR3 spans 17 residues. Per germline, CDR1 SGHVS and CDR2 FNYEAQ. This chain's CDR3 is CASSLGSGGPLADTQYF. CDR3 DNA: TGTGCCAGCAGCTTAGGGTCAGGGGGCCCGCTGGCAGATACGCAGTATTTT.

This clonotype was seen only a few times. This CDR3 reads CASSMGGPMGSSYNEQFF. The DNA for the CDR3 is TGTGCCAGTAGTATGGGGGGCCCAATGGGTAGCTCCTACAATGAGCAGTTCTTC. The rearrangement uses TRBV19 and TRBJ2-1; either TRBD1 or TRBD2 may supply D (6 bases each). In germline, CDR1 is LNHDA, CDR2 SQIVND (reference sequence). This CDR3 region has 18 residues. V was clipped by 3 bases and J by 0 bases, with 18 bases between them.

J is TRBJ1-5 and V is TRBV18; possibly TRBD1 for D (6 bases). CDR3 length equals 15 residues. CDR1 KGHSH and CDR2 LQKENI come from the germline V gene. Trimming removed 3 bases at V and 0 bases at J, with 9 bases between. The CDR3: CASSPDSHSNQPQHF. CDR3 DNA sequence: TGTGCCAGCTCACCGGACAGCCATAGCAATCAGCCCCAGCATTTT.

This clonotype was seen just once. A single base separates this from a much larger clone, so it may be a read error. The chain couples TRBV6-1 to TRBJ2-7; no reliable D call. Trimming removed 1 base from V and 6 bases from J, with 10 bases in between. The CDR3 extends over 13 amino acids. Germline V lookup: CDR1 MNHNS, CDR2 SASEGT. The CDR3 here is CASSEVQLSEQYF. The CDR3 DNA sequence: TGTGCCAGCAGTGAAGTACAGCTCAGCGAGCAGTACTTC.